This is a list of T cell receptor beta chains from one sample in a study of blood T cell repertoires in COVID-19. Sequencing used immunoSEQ multiplex PCR; TCRdb keeps in-frame clones, though not all of them. The repertoire has some 670,000 clones, approximately 90% of them found once; the top ten carry roughly 0.26%. The specimen sequenced was peripheral blood. The receptors stem from a woman aged 18-29 years with acute or convalescent COVID-19. CDR3s include the opening cysteine and the closing phenylalanine or tryptophan. The D gene is left open where the match is weak. Clone size is not always given. Where it is, it says once, few, many or a class for expanded clones.

TRBJ1-2 TRBV5-5 . TRBD1 CASILDRGLYGYTF TGTGCCAGCATCTTAGACAGGGGACTCTATGGCTACACCTTC
TRBJ2-3 TRBV5-6 . . CASSLGPTDTQYF TGTGCCAGCAGCTTGGGTCCAACAGATACGCAGTATTTT
TRBJ2-7 TRBV3-1/TRBV3-2 . . CASSQSNSEQYF TGTGCCAGCAGCCAAAGTAACAGCGAGCAGTACTTC
TRBJ1-2 TRBV6-5 . TRBD1 CVIKERDRAYGYTF TGTGTCATCAAGGAGCGGGACAGGGCTTATGGCTACACCTTC
TRBJ1-2 TRBV24-1 . . CATSDSPYDGYTF TGTGCCACCAGTGATTCCCCTTATGATGGCTACACCTTC
TRBJ2-7 TRBV19 . . CASSIRSHYEQYF TGTGCCAGTAGTATCAGGTCTCACTACGAGCAGTACTTC
TRBJ1-2 TRBV5-1 . . CASSSVTDGGYTF TGCGCCAGCAGCTCCGTGACAGACGGCGGCTACACCTTC
TRBJ2-1 TRBV28 . . CASSLTRGNEQFF TGTGCCAGCAGTTTGACACGGGGCAATGAGCAGTTCTTC
TRBJ1-4 TRBV4-3 . . CASSQLRTVNEKLFF TGCGCCAGCAGCCAACTTAGGACAGTTAATGAAAAACTGTTTTTT
TRBJ1-5 TRBV3-1/TRBV3-2 . TRBD1 CASRQGVRDRNFSNQPQHF TGTGCCAGCAGACAAGGAGTGCGGGACAGAAACTTTAGCAATCAGCCCCAGCATTTT
TRBJ2-1 TRBV5-1 . . CASSLAGGEQFF TGCGCCAGCAGCTTGGCCGGGGGTGAGCAGTTCTTC
TRBJ1-2 TRBV6-5 . TRBD1 CAILDRGQEITF TGTGCCATACTAGACAGGGGGCAGGAAATCACCTTC
TRBJ2-5 TRBV2 . . CASSGLRETQYF TGTGCCAGCTCGGGACTCAGGGAGACCCAGTACTTC
TRBJ1-5 TRBV19 once TRBD1 CASSIFFRQGHQPQHF TGTGCCAGTAGTATTTTCTTTAGACAGGGGCATCAGCCCCAGCATTTT
TRBJ1-1 TRBV9 once . CASSVGGASGTEAFF TGTGCCAGCAGCGTGGGGGGGGCCAGTGGCACTGAAGCTTTCTTT
TRBJ1-1 TRBV19 . . CASSIDYLRRGTEAFF TGTGCCAGTAGTATAGATTACTTACGGCGGGGGACTGAAGCTTTCTTT
TRBJ1-1 TRBV3-1/TRBV3-2 . . CASRPRSGYQNTEAFF TGTGCCAGCAGGCCCAGGTCTGGCTACCAGAACACTGAAGCTTTCTTT
TRBJ2-2 TRBV30 . . CAWRSRAGDTGELFF TGTGCCTGGAGGAGTAGGGCCGGGGACACCGGGGAGCTGTTTTTT
TRBJ2-1 TRBV4-3 . . CASSYSTGDHEQFF TGCGCCAGCAGCTATTCCACGGGGGACCATGAGCAGTTCTTC
TRBJ1-4 TRBV7-9 once TRBD1 CASSLAYRGRTNEKLFF TGTGCCAGCAGCTTAGCGTATAGGGGGCGGACTAATGAAAAACTGTTTTTT
TRBJ1-6 TRBV12-5 . TRBD1 CASGSGTEPSPLHF TGTGCTAGTGGCTCCGGGACAGAGCCTTCACCCCTCCACTTT
TRBJ2-7 TRBV10-3 . TRBD2 CAISEWSGGLSYEQYF TGTGCCATCAGTGAGTGGAGCGGGGGGCTCTCCTACGAGCAGTACTTC
TRBJ2-1 TRBV4-3 few . CASSLLTYNEQFF TGCGCCAGCAGCCTTCTAACCTACAATGAGCAGTTCTTC
TRBJ2-7 TRBV9 . TRBD2 CASSPLAGSYEQYF TGTGCCAGCAGCCCATTAGCGGGGTCCTACGAGCAGTACTTC
TRBJ1-2 TRBV3-1/TRBV3-2 once . CASSDDGQPPRDGYTF TGTGCCAGCAGCGACGACGGCCAACCTCCTCGGGATGGCTACACCTTC
TRBJ2-7 TRBV6-1 . TRBD1 CASSEARTGVNEQYF TGTGCCAGCAGTGAAGCCCGGACAGGGGTGAACGAGCAGTACTTC
TRBJ1-1 TRBV27 . . CASSLAGHTEAFF TGTGCCAGCAGTTTAGCGGGTCACACTGAAGCTTTCTTT
TRBJ2-7 TRBV7-2 . . CASSPLGASYEQYF TGTGCCAGCAGCCCCCTTGGGGCCTCCTACGAGCAGTACTTC
TRBJ1-2 TRBV5-4 . . CASSSRTYGYTF TGTGCCAGCAGCTCGCGGACTTATGGCTACACCTTC
TRBJ1-1 TRBV11-2 . . CASRLDAMNTEAFF TGTGCCAGCAGACTAGACGCCATGAACACTGAAGCTTTCTTT
TRBJ1-6 TRBV7-2 . TRBD1 CASSWDRRPPLHF TGTGCCAGCAGCTGGGACAGGCGGCCACCCCTCCACTTT
TRBJ1-1 TRBV4-1 . . CASSQIADLQGTEAFF TGCGCCAGCAGCCAAATCGCGGACCTGCAGGGTACTGAAGCTTTCTTT
TRBJ2-5 TRBV7-2 . . CASSLVGGAVQETQYF TGTGCCAGCAGCTTAGTTGGGGGGGCGGTCCAAGAGACCCAGTACTTC
TRBJ1-2 TRBV7-2 . TRBD1 CASSLVGTVGFYGYTF TGTGCCAGCAGCTTAGTCGGGACAGTCGGATTCTATGGCTACACCTTC
TRBJ2-7 TRBV9 . . CASSVEPGTYEQYF TGTGCCAGCAGCGTAGAGCCAGGGACCTACGAGCAGTACTTC
TRBJ2-5 TRBV3-1/TRBV3-2 . TRBD2 CASSQGAGGPGETQYF TGTGCCAGCAGCCAAGGAGCGGGGGGGCCCGGAGAGACCCAGTACTTC
TRBJ1-4 TRBV5-1 . TRBD1 CASSLANRGNEKLFF TGCGCCAGCAGCTTGGCCAACAGGGGAAATGAAAAACTGTTTTTT
TRBJ1-5 TRBV19 . TRBD1 CASSIDRQGWQPQHF TGTGCCAGTAGTATAGATAGACAGGGTTGGCAGCCCCAGCATTTT
TRBJ2-2 TRBV7-2 . . CASSLARSGELFF TGTGCCAGCAGCTTAGCTAGATCCGGGGAGCTGTTTTTT
TRBJ1-2 TRBV30 . . CAWDTLPGDGYTF TGTGCCTGGGATACCCTCCCAGGGGATGGCTACACCTTC
TRBJ1-5 TRBV11-2 . . CASSDGGTDQPQHF TGTGCCAGCAGCGACGGGGGAACGGATCAGCCCCAGCATTTT
TRBJ2-6 TRBV6-2/TRBV6-3 . TRBD1 CASSYTPGQGPGANVLTF TGTGCCAGCAGTTACACCCCGGGACAGGGGCCTGGGGCCAACGTCCTGACTTTC
TRBJ2-7 TRBV5-1 . TRBD1 CASSVRQGEQYF TGCGCCAGCAGCGTAAGACAGGGAGAGCAGTACTTC
TRBJ1-1 TRBV7-9 . TRBD1 CASSTGQTNTEAFF TGTGCCAGCAGCACGGGACAGACGAACACTGAAGCTTTCTTT
TRBJ1-2 TRBV9 . . CASSAAWTEPYGYTF TGTGCCAGCAGCGCGGCTTGGACAGAACCATATGGCTACACCTTC
TRBJ1-2 TRBV29-1 many . CSGLEGNYGYTF TGCAGCGGTCTGGAGGGCAACTATGGCTACACCTTC
TRBJ2-7 TRBV6-5 . . CASSRPGAREQYF TGTGCCAGCAGCCGACCGGGAGCCCGCGAGCAGTACTTC
TRBJ1-5 TRBV12-3/TRBV12-4 once . CASQVGGGQPQHF TGTGCCAGCCAAGTGGGGGGGGGTCAGCCCCAGCATTTT